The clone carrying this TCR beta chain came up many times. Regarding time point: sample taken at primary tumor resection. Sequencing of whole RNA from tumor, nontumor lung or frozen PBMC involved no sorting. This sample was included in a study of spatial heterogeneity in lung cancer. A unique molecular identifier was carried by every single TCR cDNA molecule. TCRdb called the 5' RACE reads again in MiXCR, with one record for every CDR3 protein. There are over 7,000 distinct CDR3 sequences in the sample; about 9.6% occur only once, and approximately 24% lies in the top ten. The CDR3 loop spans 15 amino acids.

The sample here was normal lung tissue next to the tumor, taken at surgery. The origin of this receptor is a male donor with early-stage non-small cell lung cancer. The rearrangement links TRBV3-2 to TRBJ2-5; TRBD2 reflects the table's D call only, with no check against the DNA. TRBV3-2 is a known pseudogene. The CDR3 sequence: CASSQGPDPQETQYF. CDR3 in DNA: TGTGCCAGCAGCCAAGGGCCCGACCCCCAAGAGACCCAGTACTTC.